The 8 T cell receptor beta chains below come from one sample, sequenced in a study of blood T cells in healthy people across ages. Next came a second PCR, run for about 6 to 12 cycles, which used a sample-barcoded 5' primer along with a J-beta primer mix. In TCRdb, the 5' RACE reads were re-called with MiXCR into one record per CDR3 protein. This table holds 790,000 or so distinct CDR3 sequences, roughly 56% found once. The sequenced sample was blood. These receptors all stem from a man in his forties in good health.

The chain has TRBV5-5 and TRBJ2-6; TRBD1 is a possible D gene (6 bases). Trimming stripped 4 bases from V and 0 bases from J, with 11 bases between. Per the germline V gene, CDR1 is SGHKS and CDR2 is YYEKEE (reference sequence). This CDR3 comprises 16 residues. The CDR3 is CASSPQGNSGANVLTF. CDR3 DNA sequence: TGTGCCAGCAGCCCCCAGGGGAACTCTGGGGCCAACGTCCTGACTTTC.

This clonotype was observed a handful of times. The V call is TRBV5-8, the J call TRBJ2-7; D remains ambiguous. The germline gives CDR1 SGHTS, CDR2 YDEGEE. The CDR3 extends over 15 amino acids. The V end lost 0 bases, the J end lost 3 bases, and 13 bases lay between the germline ends. In DNA form, the CDR3 reads TGTGCCAGCAGCTTGGTTTCACAGCGCCTCTACGAGCAGTACTTC. Its protein is CASSLVSQRLYEQYF.

The chain recombines TRBV5-6 with TRBJ2-4; D is uncertain. TRBJ2-5 matches the DNA end more closely, so the J call is doubtful. This CDR3 has 14 residues. Germline V gene sequence: CDR1 SGHDT, CDR2 YYEEEE. CDR3 sequence: CASSSTDLRQTQYF. The CDR3 nucleotides are TGTGCCAGCAGCTCTACGGACCTTCGACAGACCCAGTACTTC.

The gene calls are TRBV29-1 and TRBJ2-3; possible D gene TRBD1, 6 bases. Germline V gives CDR1 SQVTM, CDR2 ANQGSEA. The CDR3 has 15 amino acids. Trimming cost V 7 bases and J 5 bases, with 22 bases left between them. CDR3 DNA: TGCAGCGAGATCGTTACGAGGGGGACCAGAGATACGCAGTATTTT. Translated: CSEIVTRGTRDTQYF.

This clonotype was detected only a few times. This rearrangement joins TRBV20-1 to TRBJ1-2, with D uncertain. Germline lookup yields CDR1 DFQATT and CDR2 SNEGSKA (reference sequence). The CDR3 runs 10 residues. V dropped 5 bases and J dropped 5 bases, with 6 bases sitting between them. In DNA, the CDR3 is TGCAGTGCTCCGGTTTATGGCTACACCTTC. Translated: CSAPVYGYTF.

This clonotype showed up just a few times. This rearrangement joins TRBV4-2 to TRBJ2-5; D unclear. CDR1 LGHNA and CDR2 YNFKEQ come from the germline V gene. The V gene lost 4 bases and the J gene lost 3 bases, with 18 bases spanning the gap. The CDR3 runs to 16 residues. DNA for the CDR3: TGTGCCAGCAGCCCCAAACGACGTGAAGGGAAAGAGACCCAGTACTTC. This encodes CASSPKRREGKETQYF.

This chain joins TRBV6-6 and TRBJ2-1, with 8 nucleotides matching TRBD2. CDR1 and CDR2 (germline): MNHNY, SVGAGI (reference sequence). The J segment lost 5 bases and the V segment lost 8 bases, leaving 8 bases of the junction unmatched. The CDR3 runs 14 residues. CDR3 sequence reads: CASSYGGAHNEQFF. For the CDR3, the DNA is TGTGCCAGCTCATACGGGGGGGCCCACAATGAGCAGTTCTTC.

This clonotype was observed a single time. J is TRBJ1-2 and V is TRBV12-3 or TRBV12-4; TRBD1 aligns across 7 bases. Trimming cost V 6 bases and J 8 bases; bases outside gene matches: 18. The CDR3 runs to 16 residues. This CDR3 reads CASSRPFSGGAEGYTF. The DNA of the CDR3 is TGTGCCAGCAGCCGACCTTTCTCAGGGGGGGCAGAAGGCTACACCTTC.